The 9 T cell receptor beta chains presented below share a single source sample, sequenced in a study of control samples from healthy donors and cancer patients. The protocol was immunoSEQ multiplex PCR, while the TCRdb copy is restricted to in-frame clones and leaves out a portion. The sample carries fewer than 150,000 clones, 75% to 95% recorded once. The sample consisted of blood. The receptor set was obtained from a man younger than 30 in good health.

The chain recombines TRBV28 with TRBJ1-2, with no clear D. CDR3 length: 16 amino acids. CDR1 is MDHEN and CDR2 is SYDVKM in the germline V gene. V shed 6 bases and J shed 8 bases, with 25 bases lying between them. CDR3: CASSLRARALGWGYTF. The CDR3 DNA sequence: TGTGCCAGCAGCCTAAGGGCCCGGGCCCTTGGATGGGGCTACACCTTC.

J is TRBJ2-1 and V is TRBV2; D gene ambiguous. CDR1 and CDR2 from the germline V gene are SNHLY and FYNNEI. V dropped 6 bases and J dropped 8 bases, with 11 bases sitting between them. The CDR3 spans 12 residues. The chain's CDR3 is CASRGSSHEQFF. DNA for the CDR3: TGTGCCAGCAGGGGTAGCTCCCATGAGCAGTTCTTC.

The rearrangement joins TRBV7-3 to TRBJ2-1; weak D call: TRBD2 (6 bases). CDR1 and CDR2 (germline): SGHTA, FQGTGA. This CDR3 has 13 amino acids. The germline V and J ends were trimmed by 1 base and 8 bases, with 9 bases remaining between them. The CDR3 is CASSLILAHEQFF. CDR3 bases: TGTGCCAGCAGCTTAATACTAGCCCATGAGCAGTTCTTC. Using reference TRBV7-3 and TRBJ2-1 for the parts outside the CDR3, the full variable domain is GAGVSQTPSNKVTEKGKYVELRCDPISGHTALYWYRQSLGQGPEFLIYFQGTGAADDSGLPNDRFFAVRPEGSVSTLKIQRTERGDSAVYLCASSLILAHEQFFGPGTRLTVL.

V is TRBV5-6 and J is TRBJ2-5; D possibly corresponds to TRBD1 (6 bases). Per the germline V gene, CDR1 is SGHDT and CDR2 is YYEEEE. Trimming cost V 5 bases and J 2 bases, with 13 bases left between them. The CDR3 length is 14 residues. CDR3 sequence reads: CASRATGEQETQYF. As DNA, the CDR3 is TGTGCCAGCAGGGCGACAGGAGAACAAGAGACCCAGTACTTC.

The chain joins TRBV28 to TRBJ1-5; D unresolved. V shed 6 bases and J shed 0 bases, with 6 bases lying between them. CDR1 and CDR2 from the germline V gene are MDHEN and SYDVKM. The CDR3 contains 13 residues. CDR3 bases: TGTGCCAGCAGGGATTATAGCAATCAGCCCCAGCATTTT. Amino acid sequence: CASRDYSNQPQHF. Filled out from reference TRBV28 and TRBJ1-5, the complete variable domain reads DVKVTQSSRYLVKRTGEKVFLECVQDMDHENMFWYRQDPGLGLRLIYFSYDVKMKEKGDIPEGYSVSREKKERFSLILESASTNQTSMYLCASRDYSNQPQHFGDGTRLSIL.

The V gene is TRBV4-1, the J gene TRBJ2-7; D is unclear. V was pared by 1 base and J by 4 bases, with 8 bases between. CDR1 MGHRA and CDR2 YSYEKL come from the germline V gene. This CDR3 contains 13 residues. The CDR3 region is CASSQVIGYEQYF. The CDR3 nucleotides read TGCGCCAGCAGCCAAGTAATCGGTTACGAGCAGTACTTC.

This rearrangement joins TRBV9 to TRBJ1-5; possibly TRBD1 for D (5 bases). Trimming took off 3 bases at V and 4 bases at J, with 14 bases between the two ends. Germline V lookup: CDR1 SGDLS, CDR2 YYNGEE. This CDR3 is built from 15 residues. CDR3 loop: CASSAAWGRNQPQHF. The CDR3 coding sequence is TGTGCCAGCAGCGCGGCGTGGGGGAGAAATCAGCCCCAGCATTTT.

The chain carries TRBV25-1 and TRBJ2-2; 8 nucleotides agree with TRBD1. V shed 3 bases and J 4 bases; nucleotides not matched to a gene: 4. The CDR3 has 15 amino acids. Germline CDR1 MGHDK, CDR2 SYGVNS. The CDR3 is CASSDQGASTGELFF. The CDR3 DNA follows: TGTGCCAGCAGTGACCAGGGGGCGAGCACCGGGGAGCTGTTTTTT.

V is TRBV7-9 and J is TRBJ2-3, with D possibly called TRBD1 or TRBD2 (7 bases each). Trimming took off 5 bases at V and 5 bases at J, with 14 bases between the two ends. The CDR3 runs 14 residues. The germline V gene has CDR1 SEHNR and CDR2 FQNEAQ (reference sequence). The CDR3 nucleotides read TGTGCCAGCAGCCACACAGGGGAGGGAGATACGCAGTATTTT. Its translation is CASSHTGEGDTQYF.